This entry lists 25 T cell receptor beta chains sequenced from one sample in a study of cytomegalovirus exposure and HLA in healthy donors. The primer mix had 60 Vbeta and 13 Jbeta primers. Libraries were prepared by immunoSEQ multiplex PCR; TCRdb keeps only in-frame clonotypes and omits some of them. The profile shows a few hundred thousand clones, about 70% of them singletons. The material sequenced was PBMCs. Receptors originate from a woman aged 25 to 39 in good health and CMV-seronegative.

V usage is TRBV7-9 and J usage is TRBJ1-2; D possibly corresponds to TRBD1 (5 bases). Germline loops: CDR1 SEHNR, CDR2 FQNEAQ (reference sequence). V lost 8 bases, J lost 6 bases, and 10 bases lay in between. The CDR3 extends over 11 amino acids. The CDR3, as DNA: TGTGCCAGCCGGGGGATTAATGGCTACACCTTC. Its translation: CASRGINGYTF. The full variable domain, rest sourced from reference TRBV7-9 and TRBJ1-2, is DTGVSQNPRHKITKRGQNVTFRCDPISEHNRLYWYRQTLGQGPEFLTYFQNEAQLEKSRLLSDRFSAERPKGSFSTLEIQRTEQGDSAMYLCASRGINGYTFGSGTRLTVV.

On this clone: One end of the junction fails to match germline, which may point to a read error. V usage is TRBV6-5 and J usage is TRBJ1-1; D ambiguous. The germline V gene has CDR1 MNHEY and CDR2 SVGAGI. CDR3 length equals 15 residues. DNA of the CDR3: TGTGCCAGCAGTCCCCCGGCAGGACTGAACACTGAAGCTCTCTTT. Amino acid sequence: CASSPPAGLNTEALF.

The table lists this clone with a count of one. A junction boundary mismatches the germline segment, possibly from a read error. V is TRBV10-3 and J is TRBJ1-2; 12 bases are shared with TRBD1. Per germline, CDR1 ENHRY and CDR2 SYGVKD. The CDR3 loop spans 18 amino acids. CDR3 in amino acids: CASSQGTGGGRANYGYTF. The DNA for the CDR3 is TGTGCCAGCAGTCAAGGGACAGGGGGCGGCCGCGCTAACTATGGCTACACCTTC.

V gene TRBV11-1 combines with J gene TRBJ2-1, with 14 bases that match TRBD2. Germline CDR1 and CDR2: SGHAT and FQDESV (reference sequence). The V and J ends lost 5 bases and 5 bases, in that order; junction bases with no gene match: 2. The CDR3 runs to 15 residues. The CDR3 region has the DNA TGTGCCAGCAGCCCGGGACTAGCGGGGGACAATGAGCAGTTCTTC. Translating it yields CASSPGLAGDNEQFF.

This clone was seen a handful of times. The chain has TRBV9 and TRBJ1-3; D remains unclear. Looked up from germline, CDR1 is SGDLS and CDR2 is YYNGEE. This CDR3 contains 15 residues. Trimming took off 0 bases at V and 1 base at J, with 8 bases between the two ends. This CDR3 reads CASSVVGGSGNTIYF. The CDR3 DNA follows: TGTGCCAGCAGCGTAGTGGGAGGGTCTGGAAACACCATATATTTT.

V and J are TRBV5-6 and TRBJ2-7, with D maybe TRBD2 (6 bases). The CDR3 loop spans 14 amino acids. The V gene lost 0 bases and the J gene lost 2 bases, with 9 bases spanning the gap. The germline gives CDR1 SGHDT, CDR2 YYEEEE. The CDR3 protein is CASSLVGEAYEQYF. In DNA, the CDR3 is TGTGCCAGCAGCTTGGTAGGGGAGGCCTACGAGCAGTACTTC.

In regard to this clone: Other DNA sequences in this sample translate to the same CDR3. CDR3 sequence: CASSQDRGNQPQHF. The CDR3 coding sequence is TGCGCCAGCAGCCAAGATCGAGGGAATCAGCCCCAGCATTTT. V usage is TRBV4-1 and J usage is TRBJ1-5; D gene uncertain. The CDR3 is 14 amino acids. Trimming took off 0 bases at V and 4 bases at J, with 7 bases between the two ends. The germline V gene encodes CDR1 MGHRA and CDR2 YSYEKL.

The J gene is TRBJ1-4, the V gene TRBV6-1; TRBD1 matches 8 bases. J gave up 11 bases and V 0 bases, and 2 bases lay outside the gene matches. Germline V gives CDR1 MNHNS, CDR2 SASEGT. The CDR3 runs 13 residues. The CDR3 reads CASSEATGEKLFF. In DNA form, the CDR3 reads TGTGCCAGCAGTGAAGCGACAGGGGAGAAACTGTTTTTT.

The CDR3 loop is CASSLAGPNNEQFF. CDR3 nucleotides: TGTGCCAGCAGCTTAGCGGGACCCAACAATGAGCAGTTCTTC. The chain uses TRBV7-3 and TRBJ2-1, with a tentative D call TRBD2 (6 bases). Germline CDR1 and CDR2: SGHTA and FQGTGA. Trimming removed 2 bases at V and 5 bases at J, with 10 bases between. CDR3 size: 14 residues.

This clone has a handful of counts. The CDR3 loop reads CATSRDVGQLMNTEAFF. In nucleotides, the CDR3 is TGTGCCACCAGCAGAGATGTAGGACAGCTGATGAACACTGAAGCTTTCTTT. The chain is built from TRBV15 and TRBJ1-1; D may be TRBD1 (6 bases). The V gene's germline CDR1 is LNHNV and CDR2 YYDKDF (reference sequence). V lost 0 bases and J 0 bases, leaving 14 bases between the germline ends. The CDR3 has 17 amino acids. Complete variable domain (other parts from reference TRBV15 and TRBJ1-1): DAMVIQNPRYQVTQFGKPVTLSCSQTLNHNVMYWYQQKSSQAPKLLFHYYDKDFNNEADTPDNFQSRRPNTSFCFLDIRSPGLGDTAMYLCATSRDVGQLMNTEAFFGQGTRLTVV.

This chain connects TRBV5-1 to TRBJ1-3, with D possibly TRBD1 on 5 matching bases. The germline V gene encodes CDR1 SGHRS and CDR2 YFSETQ. The CDR3 covers 17 residues. V dropped 0 bases and J dropped 0 bases, with 13 bases sitting between them. In DNA, the CDR3 is TGCGCCAGCAGCTTGGAACAGGCAGGCAGCTCTGGAAACACCATATATTTT. This translates into CASSLEQAGSSGNTIYF.

V gene TRBV5-1 combines with J gene TRBJ1-2; D gene ambiguous. This CDR3 is 14 amino acids long. Per germline, CDR1 SGHRS and CDR2 YFSETQ. V was shortened by 2 bases and J by 5 bases, with 13 bases between the two germline ends. The CDR3 DNA is TGCGCCAGCAGCTTTAGGAGCTTATCTTATGGCTACACCTTC. Its protein product is CASSFRSLSYGYTF. Variable domain in full (rest from reference TRBV5-1 and TRBJ1-2): KAGVTQTPRYLIKTRGQQVTLSCSPISGHRSVSWYQQTPGQGLQFLFEYFSETQRNKGNFPGRFSGRQFSNSRSEMNVSTLELGDSALYLCASSFRSLSYGYTFGSGTRLTVV.

In this sample, this clone turned up once. J is TRBJ1-4 and V is TRBV7-9, with 7 bases lining up with TRBD1. Per germline, CDR1 SEHNR and CDR2 FQNEAQ (reference sequence). The CDR3 sequence is 15 residues long. J gave up 6 bases and V 1 base, and 5 bases lay outside the gene matches. This chain's CDR3 is CASSLGQGGDEKLFF. The CDR3 DNA sequence: TGTGCCAGCAGCTTAGGTCAGGGGGGAGATGAAAAACTGTTTTTT.

The count of this clone is one. This chain links TRBV5-1 with TRBJ1-1; the D is unclear. This CDR3 is 14 amino acids long. The V gene lost 2 bases and the J gene lost 1 base, with 9 bases spanning the gap. Per germline, CDR1 SGHRS and CDR2 YFSETQ. CDR3 DNA: TGCGCCAGCAGCTTCTTTAGCTCGAACACTGAAGCTTTCTTT. As protein: CASSFFSSNTEAFF. Full variable domain (remainder filled in from reference TRBV5-1 and TRBJ1-1): KAGVTQTPRYLIKTRGQQVTLSCSPISGHRSVSWYQQTPGQGLQFLFEYFSETQRNKGNFPGRFSGRQFSNSRSEMNVSTLELGDSALYLCASSFFSSNTEAFFGQGTRLTVV.

The CDR3 sequence is CASSRDRISTDTQYF. In DNA, the CDR3 is TGTGCCAGCAGTAGGGACAGGATCAGCACAGATACGCAGTATTTT. This rearrangement joins TRBV2 to TRBJ2-3; 8 bases fit TRBD1. After removal of 5 bases from V and 0 bases from J, the junction contained 4 bases not matched to a gene. Germline V lookup: CDR1 SNHLY, CDR2 FYNNEI. The CDR3 extends over 15 amino acids.

The chain links TRBV6-5 to TRBJ1-2; possible D gene TRBD1, 6 bases. The V end was cut by 4 bases, the J end by 0 bases, with 12 bases between. CDR3 length: 15 amino acids. Germline loops: CDR1 MNHEY, CDR2 SVGAGI. The CDR3 sequence: CASSFTGRANYGYTF. The CDR3 region has the DNA TGTGCCAGCAGTTTCACAGGGAGAGCTAACTATGGCTACACCTTC.

V gene TRBV21-1 combines with J gene TRBJ2-7; the listed D gene, TRBD2, was not tested against the DNA. TRBV21-1 is marked as a pseudogene. The CDR3 has 16 residues. CDR3 bases: TGTGCCAGCAGCCACAATGGGCGGGGGTACTCCTACGAGCAGTACTTC. It yields the protein CASSHNGRGYSYEQYF.

The rearrangement links TRBV30 to TRBJ2-1, with 8 nucleotides matching TRBD2. V dropped 0 bases and J dropped 4; count of bases not matched to a gene: 5. Germline loops: CDR1 GTSNPN, CDR2 SVGIG (reference sequence). The CDR3 runs 15 residues. CDR3 nucleotides: TGTGCCTGGAGTGTACGAGCGGGAGCGTACAATGAGCAGTTCTTC. It specifies CAWSVRAGAYNEQFF.

The chain employs TRBV4-1 and TRBJ1-5, with D possibly TRBD1 on 5 matching bases. Germline lookup yields CDR1 MGHRA and CDR2 YSYEKL. The germline V and J ends were trimmed by 4 bases and 5 bases, with 30 bases remaining between them. The CDR3 sequence is 20 residues long. CDR3 amino acids: CASSRWPTMTESYGHQPQHF. The CDR3 nucleotides are TGCGCCAGCAGCCGGTGGCCTACGATGACAGAAAGTTACGGCCATCAGCCCCAGCATTTT.

There are a few counts of this clone. CDR3 sequence reads: CAIGTDEQYF. For the CDR3, the DNA is TGTGCCATCGGGACTGACGAGCAGTACTTC. The rearrangement uses TRBV10-3 and TRBJ2-7; D may be TRBD2 (6 bases). The germline V gene encodes CDR1 ENHRY and CDR2 SYGVKD. V lost 8 bases and J lost 5, with 7 bases in between. This CDR3 is 10 amino acids long.

The chain recombines TRBV7-3 with TRBJ2-3; 7 bases match TRBD2. The CDR3 is 15 residues long. The junction had 4 bases not matched to a gene; V was cut back by 2 bases and J by 2 bases. The germline gives CDR1 SGHTA, CDR2 FQGTGA. CDR3 bases: TGTGCCAGCAGCTTAGGGACTAACCTCACAGATACGCAGTATTTT. This codes for CASSLGTNLTDTQYF. The full variable domain, in which reference TRBV7-3 and TRBJ2-3 provide the parts outside the CDR3, is GAGVSQTPSNKVTEKGKYVELRCDPISGHTALYWYRQSLGQGPEFLIYFQGTGAADDSGLPNDRFFAVRPEGSVSTLKIQRTERGDSAVYLCASSLGTNLTDTQYFGPGTRLTVL.

A single count supports this clone. The V call is TRBV19, the J call TRBJ1-1, with TRBD1 matching over 8 bases. The CDR3 length is 14 residues. Losses at the gene ends were 3 bases for V and 6 bases for J; bases not matched to a gene: 6. The germline CDR1 and CDR2 sequences are LNHDA and SQIVND (reference sequence). This CDR3 reads CASSMIDRGPEAFF. DNA for the CDR3: TGTGCCAGTAGTATGATCGACAGGGGCCCTGAAGCTTTCTTT.

This clone was picked up a small number of times. This chain joins TRBV18 and TRBJ2-7; D might be TRBD2 (6 bases). This CDR3 has 14 amino acids. V was clipped by 3 bases and J by 2 bases, with 11 bases between them. The germline gives CDR1 KGHSH, CDR2 LQKENI. The DNA of the CDR3 is TGTGCCAGCTCACCGGGACTTTCAACCTACGAGCAGTACTTC. It specifies CASSPGLSTYEQYF.

This clone was counted only a few times. CDR3 nucleotide sequence: TGTGCCAGCAGTGTAGGACTGAACACCGGGGAGCTGTTTTTT. Its protein product is CASSVGLNTGELFF. V usage is TRBV6-6 and J usage is TRBJ2-2; a possible D gene is TRBD2 (5 bases). This CDR3 spans 14 amino acids. V gave up 5 bases and J gave up 1 base, with 8 bases separating them. Looked up from germline, CDR1 is MNHNY and CDR2 is SVGAGI (reference sequence).

This clone was seen a single time. The rearrangement uses TRBV30 and TRBJ1-3; D perhaps matches TRBD1 (5 bases). Between the trimmed V and J ends, which lost 1 base and 4 bases, there was a span of 8 bases. The CDR3 totals 13 residues. Germline lookup yields CDR1 GTSNPN and CDR2 SVGIG (reference sequence). CDR3 sequence reads: CAWSEGSGNTIYF. In nucleotides, the CDR3 is TGTGCCTGGAGTGAGGGGTCCGGAAACACCATATATTTT.